A selection of T cell receptor beta chains follows, all from one sample in a study of regulatory T cells in long-lasting Graves disease. One entry per CDR3 protein, called by TCRdb with MiXCR from the multiplex PCR reads. This sample yields 400,000 to 500,000 distinct CDR3 sequences, of which around 15% are seen a single time; roughly 18% belongs to the top ten. These data are also associated with another study on T cells in Graves' hyperthyroidism and ophthalmopathy.

The sequenced sample was peripheral blood mononuclear cells (PBMCs), obtained at new diagnosis, from a patient treated with antithyroid drugs. Receptors were obtained from a woman aged 50 to 65 with Graves disease. The conserved cysteine and the conserved F or W are not part of the CDR3 here.

v_call	j_call	cdr3_aa
TRBV2	TRBJ2-1	ASRRGLQKTDNEQF
TRBV7-8	TRBJ2-2	ASSFPPAGNTGELF
TRBV9	TRBJ2-1	ASSVVAGGPNEQF
TRBV25-1	TRBJ1-2	ASRRGGAGYGYT
TRBV28	TRBJ2-2	ASTPQDRFTGELF
TRBV18	TRBJ1-1	ASSPPGTLNTEAF
TRBV5-1	TRBJ1-4	ASSLDRATNEKLF
TRBV18	TRBJ2-5	ASSPPGGSETQY
TRBV20-1	TRBJ2-7	SARFRVGGGPVGSSREQY
TRBV3-1	TRBJ1-1	ASSQAGGLVTEAF
TRBV11-1	TRBJ1-1	ASSLLREVEAF
TRBV5-1	TRBJ2-1	ASRSGTSEYNEQF
TRBV12-3/TRBV12-4	TRBJ1-1	ASSLADRANTEAF
TRBV11-3	TRBJ1-1	ASSPRGAVEAF
TRBV7-9	TRBJ2-1	ASSKGNEQF
TRBV10-3	TRBJ1-1	AISEGSRLAQAF
TRBV12-3/TRBV12-4	TRBJ1-1	ASSFLSAEAF
TRBV5-1	TRBJ1-4	ASSINGQGANEKLF
TRBV5-5	NA	ASSLVERGRETQY
TRBV3-1	TRBJ2-1	ASSQDPSGSSYNEQF
TRBV7-9	TRBJ1-1	ASSQSDEAF
TRBV10-1	TRBJ2-2	ASKGSGNTGELF
TRBV28	TRBJ2-7	ASSSPGSRSSYEQY
TRBV24-1	TRBJ2-7	ATSDAGDSLLEQY
TRBV12-3/TRBV12-4	TRBJ2-5	ASSERGFSAKETQY
TRBV24-1	TRBJ1-2	ATSDATGTGPYGYT
TRBV20-1	TRBJ2-1	SAPLLAGGPSEQF
TRBV9	TRBJ1-2	ASSDPSGDYGYT
TRBV5-5	TRBJ2-7	ASTSGETYEQY
TRBV2	TRBJ1-2	ASTSLQGTYGYT
TRBV29-1	TRBJ2-3	SVGVAGVSDTQY
TRBV20-1	TRBJ2-1	SASRGLLSYNEQL
TRBV9	TRBJ2-1	ASSLLGENEQF
TRBV27	TRBJ2-3	ASSPFRGGTDTQY
TRBV28	TRBJ2-3	ASRPGQSTDTQY
TRBV6-1	TRBJ1-6	ASSAQGQAHSPLH
TRBV12-3/TRBV12-4	TRBJ2-3	ASSYRLYTDTQY
TRBV6-1	TRBJ1-5	ASRRDSYSNQPQH
TRBV7-9	TRBJ2-1	ASSSGLAGGPSRWNEQF
TRBV9	TRBJ2-2	ASSVLAGGAVANTGELF
TRBV12-3/TRBV12-4	TRBJ2-5	ASSAGDSWAKTQY